Below, 3 T cell receptor beta chains from the same sample are listed, as sequenced in a study of cytomegalovirus exposure and HLA in healthy donors listed by TCRdb under 2017. Receptor libraries were prepared by the immunoSEQ multiplex PCR assay. For the multiplex PCR, a mixture combining 60 forward primers for TCR Vbeta segments and 13 reverse primers for TCR Jbeta segments was used. This is the immuneACCESS table as TCRdb keeps it, with only in-frame sequences that have V and J called. A part of the clones is gone; compared with another copy, unresolved V genes explain less than half, and the rest is unexplained. The sample table holds about 170,000 clones, of which about 88% were seen once. About 2.5% of the sample is in the top ten clones. Sequencing was performed on PBMCs. The receptors were gathered from a man aged 30 to 45 in good health and CMV-seropositive.

The rearrangement links TRBV11-1 to TRBJ1-1; 7 bases are a match to TRBD1. The length of the CDR3 is 13 residues. The germline V gene encodes CDR1 SGHAT and CDR2 FQDESV (reference sequence). V dropped 5 bases and J dropped 3; count of bases not matched to a gene: 3. Here the CDR3 reads CASSPQGYTEAFF. The CDR3 coding sequence is TGTGCCAGCAGCCCACAGGGGTACACTGAAGCTTTCTTT.

The V gene is TRBV7-3, the J gene TRBJ2-1; tentative D call: TRBD2 (5 bases). The germline CDR1 and CDR2 sequences are SGHTA and FQGTGA. With 5 bases removed from V and 0 bases from J, the gap between germline ends came to 11 bases. This CDR3 comprises 15 residues. The CDR3 reads CASSLGSSSYNEQFF. In DNA, the CDR3 is TGTGCCAGCAGCCTAGGGAGCAGCTCCTACAATGAGCAGTTCTTC.

V gene TRBV9 combines with J gene TRBJ2-7; TRBD1 aligns across 8 bases. The CDR3 extends over 17 amino acids. V gave up 0 bases and J gave up 1 base; unmatched junction bases: 9. Per germline, CDR1 SGDLS and CDR2 YYNGEE. CDR3 nucleotides: TGTGCCAGCAGCGTAGGAGTAGGGACAGGCATTTCCTACGAGCAGTACTTC. This codes for CASSVGVGTGISYEQYF.